This TCR beta chain came from a study of cytomegalovirus exposure and HLA in healthy donors. Vbeta (60) and Jbeta (13) primers were used in the PCR. Profiling relied on immunoSEQ multiplex PCR, and the TCRdb table lists in-frame clones only, not all of them. The sample lists 85,000 to 130,000 clones, around 75% occurring once. The V gene's germline CDR1 is LGHNA and CDR2 YNFKEQ. The CDR3 extends over 15 amino acids. After removal of 6 bases from V and 6 bases from J, the junction contained 14 bases not matched to a gene. As for this clone: Its antigen remains unidentified.

When sampled, the donors appeared nominally healthy, though they likely had unrecorded immune exposures. Study-wide points: Later work found most CMV-associated TCR beta chains apparently HLA-restricted.

This sequence joins TRBV4-2 and TRBJ2-7; TRBD2 aligns across 7 bases. The TCR originated in a male donor in good health and CMV-seropositive. Sequences were obtained from PBMCs. CDR3 amino acids: CASRDYWAGEGEQYF. CDR3 DNA: TGTGCCAGCAGAGACTATTGGGCGGGAGAGGGCGAGCAGTACTTC.